The clone carrying this TCR beta chain was counted between two and nine times. Antigen: not known. This record belongs to a study of response to subunit inactivated influenza vaccine. Whole-study results and caveats: That few new T cells are recruited by each seasonal influenza vaccination was the authors' suggestion.

The V segment lost 0 bases and the J segment 7 bases; nucleotides outside the gene matches: 11. This CDR3 has 17 amino acids. Germline V gene data show CDR1 as LGHNA and CDR2 as YSLEER. MiXCR, run by TCRdb on the RT-PCR reads, gives a single entry per CDR3 protein. Of about 520,000 distinct CDR3 sequences in the sample, less than 30% are singletons; the top ten hold 1.5% to 2%. The V call is TRBV4-3, the J call TRBJ2-1, with 8 bases matching TRBD2. The starting material was CD4+ T cells sorted from PBMCs, obtained about 5 days after vaccination. The TCR originated in a man aged 45-65 years who received an inactivated influenza vaccine. The CDR3 bases are TGCGCCAGCAGCCAAGAACCGAGGTCGGGGGGGGGAAATGAGCAGTTCTTC. This codes for CASSQEPRSGGGNEQFF.